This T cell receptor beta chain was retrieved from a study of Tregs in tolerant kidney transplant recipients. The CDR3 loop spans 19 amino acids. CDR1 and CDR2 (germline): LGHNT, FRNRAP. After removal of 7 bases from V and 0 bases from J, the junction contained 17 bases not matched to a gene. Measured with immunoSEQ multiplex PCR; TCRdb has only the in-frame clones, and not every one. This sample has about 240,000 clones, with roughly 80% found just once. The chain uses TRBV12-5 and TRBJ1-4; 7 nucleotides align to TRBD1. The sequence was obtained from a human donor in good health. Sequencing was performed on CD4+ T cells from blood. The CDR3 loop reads CASARRGRGLISTNEKLFF. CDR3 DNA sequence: TGTGCTAGTGCCAGAAGGGGGAGGGGGCTCATCTCAACTAATGAAAAACTGTTTTTT.